The 5 T cell receptor beta chains below come from one sample, sequenced in a study of T cell clones after liver transplantation. Clones were sequenced by immunoSEQ multiplex PCR, and TCRdb holds only the in-frame ones, with some missing. Among 50,000 or so clones, roughly 74% were seen once, and the ten largest hold around 9.4%. The sequencing here drew on CD4+ T cells from blood, taken roughly 56 months after liver transplant. These receptor sequences come from a human patient who received a liver transplant. Some T cells could come from the graft donor.

The chain links TRBV19 to TRBJ1-4, with 7 nucleotides matching TRBD1. Germline lookup yields CDR1 LNHDA and CDR2 SQIVND (reference sequence). V was clipped by 6 bases and J by 11 bases; unmatched bases: 9. This CDR3 is 13 amino acids long. DNA of the CDR3: TGTGCCAGTAGCCTAAACAGGGGCCCCAAACTGTTTTTT. This codes for CASSLNRGPKLFF.

This chain connects TRBV11-2 to TRBJ2-5, with 10 bases that match TRBD2. Germline-derived CDR1 and CDR2 are SGHAT and FQNNGV. The CDR3 loop spans 15 amino acids. V trimming: 5 bases; J trimming: 4 bases; junction bases outside the gene matches: 7. The CDR3 protein is CASSRSGGAVETQYF. DNA for the CDR3: TGTGCCAGCAGCAGGAGCGGGGGGGCCGTAGAGACCCAGTACTTC.

This clone was seen a few times. The chain is built from TRBV5-4 and TRBJ2-7; no firm D call. CDR3 size: 13 residues. V shed 0 bases and J shed 3 bases, with 7 bases lying between them. The germline gives CDR1 SGHNT, CDR2 YYREEE (reference sequence). The chain's CDR3 is CASSLERVYEQYF. CDR3 coding DNA: TGTGCCAGCAGCTTGGAAAGGGTCTACGAGCAGTACTTC.

This chain links TRBV19 with TRBJ2-1; weak D call: TRBD2 (6 bases). This CDR3 is built from 15 residues. Germline V gene data show CDR1 as LNHDA and CDR2 as SQIVND (reference sequence). With 3 bases removed from V and 10 bases from J, the gap between germline ends came to 19 bases. CDR3 loop: CASSIGGPIVTEQFF. For the CDR3, the DNA is TGTGCCAGTAGTATCGGGGGTCCTATAGTTACAGAGCAGTTCTTC.

J is TRBJ2-5 and V is TRBV19; a weak D match, TRBD2 (6 bases). Per the germline V gene, CDR1 is LNHDA and CDR2 is SQIVND (reference sequence). CDR3 length equals 14 residues. The V end was cut by 5 bases, the J end by 2 bases, with 12 bases between. The CDR3 DNA is TGTGCCAGTAGTGAGGGTGGGAGGCAAGAGACCCAGTACTTC. Translated: CASSEGGRQETQYF.